This T cell receptor beta chain was found in a study of T cells in localized non-small cell lung cancer. This CDR3 comprises 14 residues. Germline-derived CDR1 and CDR2 are MNHEY and SVGAGI. Trimming took off 6 bases at V and 8 bases at J, with 19 bases between the two ends. Remarks on this clone: Its target is unknown.

General study results and limits: One tumor region alone was sequenced, and heterogeneity therefore remains possible.

Sequencing was performed with immunoSEQ multiplex PCR; in TCRdb, only in-frame clones are kept and a portion is missing. The data hold roughly 67,000 clones, with about four fifths observed a single time. This sequence was found in a female donor aged 60 or older with stage I lung adenocarcinoma. This rearrangement joins TRBV6-5 to TRBJ1-2; the D gene is possibly TRBD1 (5 bases). The material sequenced was peripheral blood, taken before any cancer treatment. The CDR3 here is CASSPPGQVGGYTF. The CDR3 DNA reads as TGTGCCAGCAGCCCACCGGGGCAAGTGGGGGGCTACACCTTC.